A selection of T cell receptor beta chains follows, all from one sample in a study of T-cell memory formation after mild COVID-19. TCRdb reprocessed the 5' RACE reads via MiXCR and lists one record per CDR3 protein. This sample has about 320,000 distinct CDR3 sequences, with 13% to 15% found just once. The sequencing sample was made of PBMCs or a T cell subset sorted from them (not recorded which). The receptor source for this set is a man younger than 30 who had mild COVID-19 (a few samples of this study predate the infection). Cell type and time point are not known. The CDR3 runs from the conserved cysteine through the conserved F or W. The D gene is left open where the match is weak. The size of a clone is reported for some rows only, either as once, few or many, or as a class for expanded clones.

clone size: few
V gene: TRBV9
J gene: TRBJ2-5
D gene: NA
CDR3 DNA: TGTGCCAGCAGCGTGGGGACTTTCGATTTGGAGACCCAGTACTTC
CDR3 protein: CASSVGTFDLETQYF

clone size: NA
V gene: TRBV7-9
J gene: TRBJ1-2
D gene: NA
CDR3 DNA: TGTGCCAGCAGCTCTGACCCCTATGGCTACACCTTC
CDR3 protein: CASSSDPYGYTF

clone size: few
V gene: TRBV9
J gene: TRBJ2-4
D gene: NA
CDR3 DNA: TGTGCCAGCAGCCCGGGGATTGACATTCAGTACTTC
CDR3 protein: CASSPGIDIQYF

clone size: many
V gene: TRBV6-6
J gene: TRBJ1-2
D gene: NA
CDR3 DNA: TGTGCCAGCAGTTACTGGGGAGGGCCAAATGGCTACACCTTC
CDR3 protein: CASSYWGGPNGYTF

clone size: few
V gene: TRBV7-2
J gene: TRBJ2-3
D gene: NA
CDR3 DNA: TGTGCCAGCAGCCCACCGAGGGAAGCAGATACGCAGTATTTT
CDR3 protein: CASSPPREADTQYF

clone size: few
V gene: TRBV9
J gene: TRBJ2-1
D gene: TRBD2
CDR3 DNA: TGTGCCAGCAGCGATGGCGGGGGAGACACGGAGTTCTTC
CDR3 protein: CASSDGGGDTEFF

clone size: few
V gene: TRBV2
J gene: TRBJ1-5
D gene: TRBD1
CDR3 DNA: TGTGCCAGCAGGGGCGGACAGGGTTTTGGACATCAGCCCCAGCATTTT
CDR3 protein: CASRGGQGFGHQPQHF

clone size: NA
V gene: TRBV15
J gene: TRBJ1-2
D gene: NA
CDR3 DNA: TGTGCCACCAGCAAGGCGACAGTGGCGGATGGCTACACCTTC
CDR3 protein: CATSKATVADGYTF

clone size: few
V gene: TRBV11-2
J gene: TRBJ1-1
D gene: NA
CDR3 DNA: TGTGCCAGCAGCTTAGGCCCTAGGCAAGGGACTGAAGCTTTCTTT
CDR3 protein: CASSLGPRQGTEAFF

clone size: NA
V gene: TRBV4-1
J gene: TRBJ1-1
D gene: TRBD1
CDR3 DNA: TGCGCCAGCAGCCAACCACAGGGGCGGGCTGAAGCTTTCTTT
CDR3 protein: CASSQPQGRAEAFF

clone size: few
V gene: TRBV20-1
J gene: TRBJ1-1
D gene: TRBD1
CDR3 DNA: TGCAGTGCTAGGGGGCAGGGGGACACTGAAGCTTTCTTT
CDR3 protein: CSARGQGDTEAFF

clone size: few
V gene: TRBV6-2/TRBV6-3
J gene: TRBJ2-3
D gene: TRBD1
CDR3 DNA: TGTGCCAGCAGGGGGACAGGGGGCGCAGATACGCAGTATTTT
CDR3 protein: CASRGTGGADTQYF

clone size: few
V gene: TRBV7-2
J gene: TRBJ1-1
D gene: NA
CDR3 DNA: TGTGCCAGCAGCTTTTGGGGGAAACTGAACACTGAAGCTTTCTTT
CDR3 protein: CASSFWGKLNTEAFF

clone size: few
V gene: TRBV4-3
J gene: TRBJ1-4
D gene: NA
CDR3 DNA: TGCGCCAGCAGCCAAGTGATCGGGGGAGGGGAAAAACTGTTTTTT
CDR3 protein: CASSQVIGGGEKLFF

clone size: few
V gene: TRBV6-5
J gene: TRBJ2-2
D gene: TRBD1
CDR3 DNA: TGTGCCAGCATTGCGAATTCGGGACAGGTGAACACCGGGGAGCTGTTTTTT
CDR3 protein: CASIANSGQVNTGELFF

clone size: few
V gene: TRBV7-9
J gene: TRBJ2-7
D gene: NA
CDR3 DNA: TGTGCCAGCAGCCAAGGCAGGGTCTCCTACGAGCAGTACTTC
CDR3 protein: CASSQGRVSYEQYF

clone size: few
V gene: TRBV24-1
J gene: TRBJ2-2
D gene: TRBD1
CDR3 DNA: TGTGCCACCAGTGCCACGCAAGGACAGGGCACCGGGGAGCTGTTTTTT
CDR3 protein: CATSATQGQGTGELFF

clone size: few
V gene: TRBV7-2
J gene: TRBJ2-4
D gene: NA
CDR3 DNA: TGTGCCAGCAGCCGAGGGAGGGATGGGGGCAACATTCAGTACTTC
CDR3 protein: CASSRGRDGGNIQYF

clone size: NA
V gene: TRBV19
J gene: TRBJ2-1
D gene: NA
CDR3 DNA: TGTGCCAGTAGTATGAGCACAGCAGTAGAGCAGTTCTTC
CDR3 protein: CASSMSTAVEQFF